This T cell receptor beta chain was recovered during a study of regulatory T cells in long-lasting Graves disease. Findings of the study overall: Results may be inaccurate due to the small sample size. Patients with persistent Graves' had lower TCR diversity than newly diagnosed patients.

As concerns this clonotype: Its antigen is unidentified.

As for time point: newly diagnosed GD, antithyroid drugs for less than 3 months. RNA isolated from PBMCs was used to make the TCR library. EDTA tubes were used for drawing around 9 milliliters of peripheral blood. Sequencing libraries for TCR beta were prepared with iRepertoire HTBI primers and Arm-PCR of CDR3 regions. TCRdb reprocessed the multiplex PCR reads with MiXCR, giving one entry per CDR3 protein. Among roughly 420,000 distinct CDR3 sequences listed, roughly 15% were seen once. This receptor was taken from a female donor with Graves disease. The starting material was peripheral blood mononuclear cells (PBMCs), obtained at new diagnosis, from a patient treated with antithyroid drugs.

The CDR3 nucleotides read TGTGCCAGTCACGCGGGGAACACTGAAGCTTTCTTT. Translating gives CASHAGNTEAFF. This chain uses TRBV19 with TRBJ1-1, with D uncertain. CDR1 and CDR2 from the germline V gene are LNHDA and SQIVND (reference sequence). V was trimmed by 8 bases and J by 1 base, leaving 8 bases between them. The CDR3 totals 12 residues.